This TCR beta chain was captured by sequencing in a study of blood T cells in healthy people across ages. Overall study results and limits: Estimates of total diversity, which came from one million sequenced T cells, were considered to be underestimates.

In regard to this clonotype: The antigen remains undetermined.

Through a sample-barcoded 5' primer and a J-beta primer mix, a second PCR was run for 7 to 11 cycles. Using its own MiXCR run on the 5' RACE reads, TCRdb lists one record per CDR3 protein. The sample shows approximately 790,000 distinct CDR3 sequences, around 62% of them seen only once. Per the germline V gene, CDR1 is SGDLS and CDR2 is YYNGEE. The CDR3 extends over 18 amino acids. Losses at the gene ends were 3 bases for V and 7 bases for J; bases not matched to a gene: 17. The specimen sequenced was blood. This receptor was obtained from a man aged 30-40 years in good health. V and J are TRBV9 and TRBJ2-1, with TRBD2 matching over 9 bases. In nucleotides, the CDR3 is TGTGCCAGCAGCGAAAGAACGGCTAGCGGGGACTCGGGGAATGAGCAGTTCTTC. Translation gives CASSERTASGDSGNEQFF.